This T cell receptor (beta chain) comes out of a study of T-cell reconstitution after alpha-beta-depleted transplantation in children. Comments on this clonotype: What it binds is unknown.

This CDR3 contains 15 residues. Between the trimmed V and J ends, which lost 2 bases and 3 bases, there was a span of 14 bases. Germline CDR1 reads SGHDT; CDR2 reads YYEEEE. Using unique molecular identifiers, the investigators prepared the TCRbeta library. From the PCR reads, TCRdb called clonotypes with MiXCR, one entry per CDR3 protein. The sample consists of approximately 200,000 distinct CDR3 sequences, roughly 6.3% of them appearing once. Whole-study results and caveats: Newly generated T cells supplied most T-cell counts and diversity one year post-transplant. In some patients, recipient T cells and intrathymic progenitors surviving conditioning explained high day-60 diversity. Where alpha-beta T cells came from about two months after transplant was reportedly several hundred expanded graft clones.

The rearrangement links TRBV5-6 to TRBJ1-1; TRBD1 might be the D (6 bases). This material consisted of PBMCs, taken before TCRalphabeta/CD19-depleted stem cell transplant. The clonotype was recovered from a girl less than two years old with combined immunodeficiency, due to receive a stem cell transplant. In nucleotides, the CDR3 is TGTGCCAGCAGCTTTCCGGGGGGCAGGGACACTGAAGCTTTCTTT. Amino acid sequence: CASSFPGGRDTEAFF.